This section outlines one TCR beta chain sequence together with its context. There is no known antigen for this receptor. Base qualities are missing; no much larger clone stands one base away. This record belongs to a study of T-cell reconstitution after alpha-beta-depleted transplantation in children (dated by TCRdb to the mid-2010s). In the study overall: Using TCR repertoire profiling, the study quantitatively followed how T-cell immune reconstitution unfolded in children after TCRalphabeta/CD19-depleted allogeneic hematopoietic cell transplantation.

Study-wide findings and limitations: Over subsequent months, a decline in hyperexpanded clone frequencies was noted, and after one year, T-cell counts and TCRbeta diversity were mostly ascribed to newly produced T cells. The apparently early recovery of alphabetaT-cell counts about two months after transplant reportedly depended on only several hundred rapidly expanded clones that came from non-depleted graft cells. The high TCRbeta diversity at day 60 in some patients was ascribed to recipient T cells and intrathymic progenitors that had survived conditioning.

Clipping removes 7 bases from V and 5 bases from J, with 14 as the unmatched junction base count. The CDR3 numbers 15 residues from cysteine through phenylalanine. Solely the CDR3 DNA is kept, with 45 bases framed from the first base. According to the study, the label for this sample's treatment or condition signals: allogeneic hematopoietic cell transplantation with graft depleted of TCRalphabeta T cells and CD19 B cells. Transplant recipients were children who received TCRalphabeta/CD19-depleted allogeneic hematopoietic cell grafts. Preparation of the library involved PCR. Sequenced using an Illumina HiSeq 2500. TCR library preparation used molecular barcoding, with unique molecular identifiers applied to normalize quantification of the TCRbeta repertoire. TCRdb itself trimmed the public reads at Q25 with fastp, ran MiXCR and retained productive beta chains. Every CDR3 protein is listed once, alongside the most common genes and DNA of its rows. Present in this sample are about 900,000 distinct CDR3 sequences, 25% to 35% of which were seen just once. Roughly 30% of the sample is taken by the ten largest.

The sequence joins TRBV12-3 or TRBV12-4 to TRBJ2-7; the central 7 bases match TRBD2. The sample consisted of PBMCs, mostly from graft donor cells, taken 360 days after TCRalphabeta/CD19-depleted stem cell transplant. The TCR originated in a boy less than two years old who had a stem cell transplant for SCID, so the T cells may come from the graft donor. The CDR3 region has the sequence CASTKVGAGNDEQYF. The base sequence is TGTGCCAGCACCAAAGTAGGAGCGGGGAACGACGAGCAGTACTTC.